The source of this T cell receptor beta chain is a study of early T cells in non-severe SARS-CoV-2 infection. There are many counts of this clonotype. Antigen: not known. V lost 1 base and J lost 2, with 0 bases in between. From germline, CDR1 is SGHAT and CDR2 FQNNGV. The CDR3 has 11 residues. TCRdb called the 5' RACE reads again in MiXCR, with one record for every CDR3 protein. The sample records more than 95,000 distinct CDR3 sequences, approximately 15% being singletons. Broader study findings: In VDJdb matching, anti-spike CD8 responses were favored while private and CD4 specificities went missing.

This chain links TRBV11-2 with TRBJ2-7; unclear D gene. Sequenced: whole blood. This TCR came from an adult who was a healthcare worker with PCR-confirmed SARS-CoV-2 infection or an uninfected control (not recorded which). The CDR3 is CASSLAYEQYF. CDR3 bases: TGTGCCAGCAGCTTAGCCTACGAGCAGTACTTC.